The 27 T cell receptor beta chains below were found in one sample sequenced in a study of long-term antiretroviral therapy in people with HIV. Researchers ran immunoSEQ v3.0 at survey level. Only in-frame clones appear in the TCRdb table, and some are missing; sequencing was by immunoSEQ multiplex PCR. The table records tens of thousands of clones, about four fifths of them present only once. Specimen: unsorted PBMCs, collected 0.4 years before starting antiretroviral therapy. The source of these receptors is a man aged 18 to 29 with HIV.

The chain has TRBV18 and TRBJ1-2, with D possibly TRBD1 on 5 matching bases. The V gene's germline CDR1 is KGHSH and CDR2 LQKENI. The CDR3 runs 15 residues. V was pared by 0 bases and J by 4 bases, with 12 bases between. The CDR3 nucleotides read TGTGCCAGCTCACCACCCGCAGGGTTGTTCTATGGCTACACCTTC. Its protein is CASSPPAGLFYGYTF. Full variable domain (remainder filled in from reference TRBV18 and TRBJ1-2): NAGVMQNPRHLVRRRGQEARLRCSPMKGHSHVYWYRQLPEEGLKFMVYLQKENIIDESGMPKERFSAEFPKEGPSILRIQQVVRGDSAAYFCASSPPAGLFYGYTFGSGTRLTVV.

The CDR3 coding sequence is TGTGCCACCAGCGGAGCGGGGTACGGCACTGAAGCTTTCTTT. Its protein product is CATSGAGYGTEAFF. J is TRBJ1-1 and V is TRBV15; D unresolved. This CDR3 is 14 amino acids long. Germline V gives CDR1 LNHNV, CDR2 YYDKDF (reference sequence). Trimming took off 5 bases at V and 4 bases at J, with 14 bases between the two ends.

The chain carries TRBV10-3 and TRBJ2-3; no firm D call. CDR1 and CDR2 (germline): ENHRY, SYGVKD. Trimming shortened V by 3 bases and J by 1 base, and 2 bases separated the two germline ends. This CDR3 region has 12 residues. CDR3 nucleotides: TGTGCCATCAGTGAAGGCACAGATACGCAGTATTTT. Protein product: CAISEGTDTQYF.

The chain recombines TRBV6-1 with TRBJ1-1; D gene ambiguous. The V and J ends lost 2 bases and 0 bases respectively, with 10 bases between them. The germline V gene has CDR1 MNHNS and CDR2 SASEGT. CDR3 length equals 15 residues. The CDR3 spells CASSESVGLNTEAFF. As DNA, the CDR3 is TGTGCCAGCAGTGAAAGTGTCGGACTGAACACTGAAGCTTTCTTT.

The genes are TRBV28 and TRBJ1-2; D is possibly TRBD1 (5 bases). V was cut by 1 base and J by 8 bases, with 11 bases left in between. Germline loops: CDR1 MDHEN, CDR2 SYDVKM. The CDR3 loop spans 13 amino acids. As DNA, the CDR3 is TGTGCCAGCAGTTTATTCGGGGGGAGAGGCTACACCTTC. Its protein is CASSLFGGRGYTF.

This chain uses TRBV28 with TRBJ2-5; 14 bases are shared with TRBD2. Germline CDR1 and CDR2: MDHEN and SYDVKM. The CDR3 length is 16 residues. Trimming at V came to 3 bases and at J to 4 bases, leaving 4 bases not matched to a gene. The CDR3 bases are TGTGCCAGCAGTTTTAGGGGACTAGCGGGAGTAGAGACCCAGTACTTC. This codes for CASSFRGLAGVETQYF.

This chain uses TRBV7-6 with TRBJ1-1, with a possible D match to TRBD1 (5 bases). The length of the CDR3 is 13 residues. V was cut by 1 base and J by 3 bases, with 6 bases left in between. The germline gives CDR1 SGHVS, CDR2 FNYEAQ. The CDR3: CASSLGTYTEAFF. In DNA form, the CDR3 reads TGTGCCAGCAGCTTAGGGACATACACTGAAGCTTTCTTT.

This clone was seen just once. DNA for the CDR3: TGTGCCAGCAGTCGGGATCCCCGGCACTATGGCTACACCTTC. It encodes CASSRDPRHYGYTF. The rearrangement uses TRBV6-6 and TRBJ1-2; D remains unclear. With 5 bases removed from V and 3 bases from J, the gap between germline ends came to 13 bases. The length of the CDR3 is 14 residues. The germline CDR1 and CDR2 sequences are MNHNY and SVGAGI (reference sequence).

The CDR3 bases are TGTGCCAGCAGCGTGGGTCTAGCGGGGGCCTTTAGCACAGATACGCAGTATTTT. This translates into CASSVGLAGAFSTDTQYF. The chain carries TRBV9 and TRBJ2-3, with 10 positions matching TRBD2. The germline CDR1 and CDR2 sequences are SGDLS and YYNGEE. The CDR3 covers 18 residues. Trimming cost V 2 bases and J 0 bases; bases outside gene matches: 9.

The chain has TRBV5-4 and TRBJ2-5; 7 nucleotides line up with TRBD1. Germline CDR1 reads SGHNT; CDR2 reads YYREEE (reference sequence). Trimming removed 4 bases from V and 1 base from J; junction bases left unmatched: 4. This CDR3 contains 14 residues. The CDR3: CASSRDSFQETQYF. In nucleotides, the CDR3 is TGTGCCAGCAGCCGGGACAGCTTCCAAGAGACCCAGTACTTC.

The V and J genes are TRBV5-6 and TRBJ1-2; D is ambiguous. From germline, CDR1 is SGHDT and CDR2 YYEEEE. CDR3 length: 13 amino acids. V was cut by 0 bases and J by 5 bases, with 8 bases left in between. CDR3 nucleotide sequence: TGTGCCAGCAGCTTGGAACGGTATTATGGCTACACCTTC. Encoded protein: CASSLERYYGYTF.

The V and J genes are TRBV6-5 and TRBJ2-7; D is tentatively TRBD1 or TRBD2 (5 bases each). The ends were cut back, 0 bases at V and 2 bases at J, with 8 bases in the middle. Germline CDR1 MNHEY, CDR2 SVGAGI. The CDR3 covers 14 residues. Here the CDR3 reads CASSYSGETYEQYF. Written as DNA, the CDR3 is TGTGCCAGCAGTTACTCGGGGGAAACCTACGAGCAGTACTTC.

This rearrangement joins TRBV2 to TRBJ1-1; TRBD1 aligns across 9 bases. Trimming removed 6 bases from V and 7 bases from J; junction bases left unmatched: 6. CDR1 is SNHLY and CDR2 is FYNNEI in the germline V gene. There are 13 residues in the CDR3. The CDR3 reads CASRRQGDGEAFF. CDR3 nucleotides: TGTGCCAGCAGGCGACAGGGGGATGGTGAAGCTTTCTTT.

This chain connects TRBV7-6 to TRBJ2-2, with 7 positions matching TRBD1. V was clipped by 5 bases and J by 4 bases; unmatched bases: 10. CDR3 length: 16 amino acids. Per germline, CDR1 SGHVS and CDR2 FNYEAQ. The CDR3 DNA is TGTGCCAGCAGCGAGCGACAGGGTCGCGCCACCGGGGAGCTGTTTTTT. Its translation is CASSERQGRATGELFF.

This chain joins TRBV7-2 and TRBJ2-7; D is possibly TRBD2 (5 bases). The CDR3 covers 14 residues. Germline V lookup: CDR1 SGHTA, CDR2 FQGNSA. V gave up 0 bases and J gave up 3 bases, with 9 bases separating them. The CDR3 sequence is CASSLAAADYEQYF. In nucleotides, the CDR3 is TGTGCCAGCAGCTTAGCAGCGGCGGACTACGAGCAGTACTTC.

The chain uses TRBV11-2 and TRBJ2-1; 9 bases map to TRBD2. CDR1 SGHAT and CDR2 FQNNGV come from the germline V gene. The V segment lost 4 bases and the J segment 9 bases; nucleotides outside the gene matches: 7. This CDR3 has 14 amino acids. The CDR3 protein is CASSSSGVEGEQFF. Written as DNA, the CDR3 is TGTGCCAGCAGCTCTAGCGGGGTAGAGGGTGAGCAGTTCTTC.

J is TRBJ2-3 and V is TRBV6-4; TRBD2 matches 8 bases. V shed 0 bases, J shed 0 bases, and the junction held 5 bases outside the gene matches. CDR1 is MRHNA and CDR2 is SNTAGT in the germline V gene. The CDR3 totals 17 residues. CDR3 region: CASSDSTGGASTDTQYF. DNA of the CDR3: TGTGCCAGCAGTGACTCAACCGGGGGGGCTAGCACAGATACGCAGTATTTT.

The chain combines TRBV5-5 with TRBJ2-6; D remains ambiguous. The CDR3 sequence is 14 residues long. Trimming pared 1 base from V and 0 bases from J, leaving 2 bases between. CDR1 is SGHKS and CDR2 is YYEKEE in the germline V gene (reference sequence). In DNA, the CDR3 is TGTGCCAGCAGCTTGCCCTCTGGGGCCAACGTCCTGACTTTC. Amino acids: CASSLPSGANVLTF. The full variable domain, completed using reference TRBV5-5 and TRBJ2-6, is DAGVTQSPTHLIKTRGQQVTLRCSPISGHKSVSWYQQVLGQGPQFIFQYYEKEERGRGNFPDRFSARQFPNYSSELNVNALLLGDSALYLCASSLPSGANVLTFGAGSRLTVL.

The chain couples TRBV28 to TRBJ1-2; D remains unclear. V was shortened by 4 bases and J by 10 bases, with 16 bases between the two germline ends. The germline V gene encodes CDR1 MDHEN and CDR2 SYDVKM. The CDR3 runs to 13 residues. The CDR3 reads CASSSASLNDYTF. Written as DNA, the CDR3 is TGTGCCAGCAGTTCCGCAAGCCTCAATGACTACACCTTC.

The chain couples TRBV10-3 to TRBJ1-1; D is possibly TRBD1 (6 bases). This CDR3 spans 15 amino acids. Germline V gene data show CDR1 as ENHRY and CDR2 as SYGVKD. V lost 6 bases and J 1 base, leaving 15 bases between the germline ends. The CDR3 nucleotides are TGTGCCATCAGGAACCGACAGGCGGCGAACACTGAAGCTTTCTTT. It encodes CAIRNRQAANTEAFF.

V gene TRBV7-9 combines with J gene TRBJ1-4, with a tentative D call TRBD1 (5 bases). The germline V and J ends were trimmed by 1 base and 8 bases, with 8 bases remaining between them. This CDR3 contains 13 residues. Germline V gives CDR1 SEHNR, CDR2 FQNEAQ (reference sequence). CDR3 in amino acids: CASSLGRGEKLFF. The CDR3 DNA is TGTGCCAGCAGCTTAGGGCGGGGGGAAAAACTGTTTTTT. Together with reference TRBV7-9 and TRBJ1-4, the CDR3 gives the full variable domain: DTGVSQNPRHKITKRGQNVTFRCDPISEHNRLYWYRQTLGQGPEFLTYFQNEAQLEKSRLLSDRFSAERPKGSFSTLEIQRTEQGDSAMYLCASSLGRGEKLFFGSGTQLSVL.

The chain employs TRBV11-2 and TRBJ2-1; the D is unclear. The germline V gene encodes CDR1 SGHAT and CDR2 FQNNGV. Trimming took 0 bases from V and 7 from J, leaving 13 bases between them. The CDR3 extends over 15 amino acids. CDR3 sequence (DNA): TGTGCCAGCAGCTTAGATCTAGGAAACCGAAATGAGCAGTTCTTC. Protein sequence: CASSLDLGNRNEQFF.

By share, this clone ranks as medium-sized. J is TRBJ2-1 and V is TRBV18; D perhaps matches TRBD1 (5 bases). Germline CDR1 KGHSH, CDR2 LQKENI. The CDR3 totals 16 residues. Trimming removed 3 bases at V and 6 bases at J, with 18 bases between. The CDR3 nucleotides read TGTGCCAGCTCACCCCGTGGGCAGGGTCTCCGCAATGAGCAGTTCTTC. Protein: CASSPRGQGLRNEQFF.

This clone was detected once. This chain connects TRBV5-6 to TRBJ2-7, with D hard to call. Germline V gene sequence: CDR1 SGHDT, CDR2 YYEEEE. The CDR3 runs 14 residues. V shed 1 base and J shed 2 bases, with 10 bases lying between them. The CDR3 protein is CASSLRYSTYEQYF. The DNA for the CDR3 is TGTGCCAGCAGCTTGAGGTACAGCACCTACGAGCAGTACTTC.

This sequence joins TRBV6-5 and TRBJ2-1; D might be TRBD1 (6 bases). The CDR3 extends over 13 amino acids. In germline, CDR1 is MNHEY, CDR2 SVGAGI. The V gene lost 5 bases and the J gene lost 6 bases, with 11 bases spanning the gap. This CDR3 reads CASSPQGLNEQFF. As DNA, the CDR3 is TGTGCCAGCAGTCCTCAGGGGCTCAATGAGCAGTTCTTC.

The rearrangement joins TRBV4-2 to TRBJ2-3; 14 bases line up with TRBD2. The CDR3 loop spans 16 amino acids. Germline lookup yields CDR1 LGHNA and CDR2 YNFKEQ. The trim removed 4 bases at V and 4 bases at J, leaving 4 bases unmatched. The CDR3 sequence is CASSPGLAGGPDTQYF. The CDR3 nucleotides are TGTGCCAGCAGCCCCGGACTAGCGGGAGGTCCAGATACGCAGTATTTT.

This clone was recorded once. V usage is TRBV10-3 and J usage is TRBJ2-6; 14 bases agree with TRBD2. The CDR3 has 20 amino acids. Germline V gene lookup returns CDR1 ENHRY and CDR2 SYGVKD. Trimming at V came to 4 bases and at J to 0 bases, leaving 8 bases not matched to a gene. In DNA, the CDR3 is TGTGCCATCAGTGCATCAACCGGACTAGCGGGGGGCTCTGGGGCCAACGTCCTGACTTTC. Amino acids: CAISASTGLAGGSGANVLTF.